This T cell receptor (beta chain) was documented in a study of beta chain features in type 1 diabetes. Study-wide background: No age, gender or cell yield differences were seen between patients and healthy donors. There were around 110 million sorted cells examined across all samples.

Findings and limits, study-wide: Shortening that was moderate but significant affected the TCRB CDR3s of Type 1 diabetes patients in all four CD4+ subsets.

A word on this clone: The antigen is not known.

Every bit of the isolated RNA underwent reverse transcription, so sequencing read expressed TCRB transcripts. Sequenced by immunoSEQ multiplex PCR; TCRdb stores in-frame clones only, minus some. The sample shows 50,000 or so clones, approximately 43% of them seen only once. V trimming: 6 bases; J trimming: 2 bases; junction bases outside the gene matches: 3. The germline gives CDR1 LNHDA, CDR2 SQIVND (reference sequence). This CDR3 spans 13 amino acids. The sequence came from a young man with type 1 diabetes. This chain joins TRBV19 and TRBJ1-2; 7 bases align to TRBD1. The material sequenced was stem cell memory CD4+ T cells from blood. CDR3 DNA: TGTGCCAGTAGCAGGGACAGCAACTATGGCTACACCTTC. The encoded protein is CASSRDSNYGYTF.